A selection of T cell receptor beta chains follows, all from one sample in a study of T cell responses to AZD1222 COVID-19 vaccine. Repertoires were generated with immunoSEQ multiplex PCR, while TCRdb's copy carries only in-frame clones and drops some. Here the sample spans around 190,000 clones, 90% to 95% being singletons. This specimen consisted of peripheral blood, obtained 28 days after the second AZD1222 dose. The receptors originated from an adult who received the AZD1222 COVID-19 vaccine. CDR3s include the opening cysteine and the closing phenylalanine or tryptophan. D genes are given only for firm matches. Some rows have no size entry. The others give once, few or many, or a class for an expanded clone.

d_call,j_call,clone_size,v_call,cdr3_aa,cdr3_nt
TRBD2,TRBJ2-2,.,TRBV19,CASSTSWTSSTGELFF,TGTGCCAGTAGTACATCGTGGACTAGCAGCACCGGGGAGCTGTTTTTT
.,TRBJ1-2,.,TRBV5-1,CASSLDQGWYGYTF,TGCGCCAGCAGCTTGGATCAGGGTTGGTATGGCTACACCTTC
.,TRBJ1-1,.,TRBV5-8,CASKDHVNTEAFF,TGTGCCAGCAAAGATCACGTGAACACTGAAGCTTTCTTT
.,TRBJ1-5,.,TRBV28,CASSLIVRLGQPQHF,TGTGCCAGCAGTTTGATAGTACGACTAGGACAGCCCCAGCATTTT
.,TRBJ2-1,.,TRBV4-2,CASSQEVLAPYNEQFF,TGTGCCAGCAGCCAAGAAGTCCTAGCGCCTTACAATGAGCAGTTCTTC
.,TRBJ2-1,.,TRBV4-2,CASSQEWLDRNEQFF,TGTGCCAGCAGCCAAGAATGGCTAGATCGCAATGAGCAGTTCTTC
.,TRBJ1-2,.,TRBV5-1,CASSLALQGGDGYTF,TGCGCCAGCAGCTTGGCCCTGCAGGGAGGCGATGGCTACACCTTC
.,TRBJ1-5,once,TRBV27,CASSYQGSNQPQHF,TGTGCCAGCAGCTACCAGGGCAGCAATCAGCCCCAGCATTTT
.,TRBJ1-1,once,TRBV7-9,CASSLGREGKTEAFF,TGTGCCAGCAGCTTAGGAAGGGAAGGCAAGACTGAAGCTTTCTTT
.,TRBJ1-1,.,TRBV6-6,CASSYSSPDLATEAFF,TGTGCCAGCAGTTACTCGAGTCCGGATCTGGCCACTGAAGCTTTCTTT
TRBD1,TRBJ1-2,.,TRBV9,CASSVGQGLDYGYTF,TGTGCCAGCAGCGTGGGACAGGGGCTGGACTATGGCTACACCTTC
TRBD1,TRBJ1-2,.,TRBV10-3,CANFDRGLGYTF,TGTGCCAACTTCGACAGGGGGCTTGGCTACACCTTC
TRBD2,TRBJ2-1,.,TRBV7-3,CASSFSGGSYNEQFF,TGTGCCAGCAGCTTTAGCGGGGGCTCCTACAATGAGCAGTTCTTC
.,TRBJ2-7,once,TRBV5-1,CASSRGVHSSYEQYF,TGCGCCAGCAGTCGTGGGGTTCATAGCTCCTACGAGCAGTACTTC